This entry is about one T cell receptor (beta chain). The antigen is undetermined. This CDR3 has 15 residues. CDR1 is SGHDT and CDR2 is YYEEEE in the germline V gene. The V end lost 4 bases, the J end lost 8 bases, and 21 bases lay between the germline ends. PCR primers comprised 60 Vbeta and 13 Jbeta primers. Libraries were prepared by immunoSEQ multiplex PCR; TCRdb keeps only in-frame clonotypes and omits some of them. This table has some 180,000 clones, 76% appearing once. The sample belongs to a study of cytomegalovirus exposure and HLA in healthy donors. Study at large: There were roughly 120 million unique TCR beta sequences, drawn from 150 million to 200 million T cells, in an earlier analysis. Study-wide findings and caveats: There was a cluster of highly shared sequence variants that was likely a sequencing artifact. The authors later linked a missense DCLRE1C variant to TCR beta V- and J-gene trimming.

Material: PBMCs. The chain combines TRBV5-6 with TRBJ1-2, with D possibly TRBD1 on 5 matching bases. This receptor was obtained from a man aged 18-30 years in good health and CMV-seronegative. The CDR3 coding sequence is TGTGCCAGCAGCGGACCCACAGGTTGGGCGGAGGGCTACACCTTC. Residues: CASSGPTGWAEGYTF. The full variable domain, completed using reference TRBV5-6 and TRBJ1-2, is DAGVTQSPTHLIKTRGQQVTLRCSPKSGHDTVSWYQQALGQGPQFIFQYYEEEERQRGNFPDRFSGHQFPNYSSELNVNALLLGDSALYLCASSGPTGWAEGYTFGSGTRLTVV.